Below are 5 T cell receptor beta chains sequenced from a single sample in a study of T-cell memory formation after mild COVID-19. Each CDR3 protein gets one entry after TCRdb re-called the 5' RACE reads with MiXCR. The sample yields 270,000 or so distinct CDR3 sequences, 16% seen once. The source material was PBMCs or a T cell subset sorted from them (not recorded which). These receptors were obtained from a man aged 18 to 35 who had mild COVID-19 (a few samples of this study predate the infection). Cell type and time point are not known.

V usage is TRBV6-1 and J usage is TRBJ1-5; a weak D match, TRBD1 (5 bases). Per the germline V gene, CDR1 is MNHNS and CDR2 is SASEGT. Trimming pared 0 bases from V and 6 bases from J, leaving 12 bases between. The CDR3 is made up of 15 amino acids. The CDR3: CASSEAEGRGQPQHF. DNA for the CDR3: TGTGCCAGCAGTGAAGCGGAGGGGAGGGGTCAGCCCCAGCATTTT.

This clonotype showed up just a few times. The CDR3, as DNA: TGTGCCAGCAGCCCAAAGGTCGGGGTCCCATCAATCCCTGGTACGCAGTATTTT. Encoded protein: CASSPKVGVPSIPGTQYF. The chain links TRBV7-2 to TRBJ2-3, with a tentative D call TRBD2 (5 bases). Per germline, CDR1 SGHTA and CDR2 FQGNSA. Trimming removed 5 bases from V and 8 bases from J, with 29 bases in between. There are 18 residues in the CDR3.

The rearrangement joins TRBV19 to TRBJ1-6; the match to TRBD1 covers 8 bases. The CDR3 extends over 17 amino acids. CDR1 is LNHDA and CDR2 is SQIVND in the germline V gene (reference sequence). The V segment lost 6 bases and the J segment 10 bases; nucleotides outside the gene matches: 17. CDR3 protein: CASRQTAGRGRRSPLHF. The CDR3 coding sequence is TGTGCCAGTAGGCAAACGGCTGGCAGGGGGCGAAGGTCACCCCTCCACTTT.

V gene TRBV4-1 combines with J gene TRBJ2-3, with 8 bases identical to TRBD1. The trim removed 7 bases at V and 1 base at J, leaving 4 bases unmatched. CDR3 length: 14 amino acids. Germline values: CDR1 MGHRA, CDR2 YSYEKL. CDR3 in DNA: TGCGCCAGCACGTTGGACAGGGGCACAGATACGCAGTATTTT. Its translation is CASTLDRGTDTQYF.

The gene calls are TRBV4-3 and TRBJ2-1; the D gene is possibly TRBD2 (7 bases). The germline gives CDR1 LGHNA, CDR2 YSLEER. Deletions cut 3 bases from V and 4 bases from J, with 16 bases between. The CDR3 runs 16 residues. The CDR3 is CASSQESGTPYNEQFF. In nucleotides, the CDR3 is TGCGCCAGCAGCCAGGAAAGCGGGACACCGTACAATGAGCAGTTCTTC.